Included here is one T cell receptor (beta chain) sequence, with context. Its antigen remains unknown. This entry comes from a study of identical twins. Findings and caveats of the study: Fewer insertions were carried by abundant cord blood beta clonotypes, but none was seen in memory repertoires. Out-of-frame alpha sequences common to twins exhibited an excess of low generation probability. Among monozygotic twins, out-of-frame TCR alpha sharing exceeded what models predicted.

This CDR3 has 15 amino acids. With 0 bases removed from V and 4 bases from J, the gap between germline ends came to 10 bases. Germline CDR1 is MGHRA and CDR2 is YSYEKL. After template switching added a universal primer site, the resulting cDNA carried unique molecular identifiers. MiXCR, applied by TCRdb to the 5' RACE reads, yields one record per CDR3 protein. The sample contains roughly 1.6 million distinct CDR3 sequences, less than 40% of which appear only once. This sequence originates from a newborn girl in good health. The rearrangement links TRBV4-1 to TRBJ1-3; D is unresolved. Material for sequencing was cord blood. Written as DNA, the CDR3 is TGCGCCAGCAGCCAAGATCGGGGAGCGGGAAACACCATATATTTT. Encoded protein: CASSQDRGAGNTIYF.